The TCR beta chain described here comes from a study of blood T cell repertoires in COVID-19 (dated by TCRdb to 2018 to 2020). Study-level background: Samples covering the acute and convalescent phases of COVID-19 were provided by collaborators in the United States, Italy and Spain. The material from the prospective study consisted of cDNA or gDNA derived from T cells, B-cell-depleted T cells, or PBMCs. Subjects who had been exposed to COVID-19, were actively infected with it, or had recovered from it provided the deeply sampled blood TCRbeta repertoires that made up the dataset. The repertoires were made available in a free public database intended to serve as a resource for research on the immune response to SARS-CoV-2. The samples were drawn from two sources: the first 160 participants of the ongoing ImmuneRACE study, and fewer than 1,500 subjects contributed by 6 global collaborators. The sample metadata nearly always contained a de-identified subject ID, COVID-19 status, age in years and sex. HLA class I and class II types, where available, came from metadata supplied by the sample provider rather than from assay-based typing.

TCRbeta CDR3 regions were amplified from genomic DNA using the immunoSEQ Assay, a bias-controlled multiplex PCR. The published analysis was carried out like this. Nucleated cell counts per sample were estimated from amplification of reference gene primers within the assay. To quantify the absolute abundance of each unique TCRbeta CDR3 rearrangement, sequence reads were collapsed and filtered. For each sample, productive Simpson clonality was calculated as the square root of Simpson's diversity index over productive rearrangements. TCRdb carries this immuneACCESS record with in-frame sequences only. Its versions omit some clonotypes, under half of them owing to an unresolved V gene in the studies checked, with the rest unexplained. Clonal size and the V and J genes are those of that table, whereas D and trimming came from the DNA. The sample table lists fewer than 150,000 clones, roughly four fifths of them with a count of one. The ten most abundant clones make up about 2.5% of the sample.

Broader findings and caveats from the paper: The quantity of clinical and demographic metadata differed by source and by participant and was supplied without curation.

Whole blood was collected in K2EDTA tubes by collaborating institutions according to the institutions' own protocols. For TCRbeta analysis, collaborator samples were shipped as frozen whole blood, as isolated PBMCs, or as DNA extracted from either sample type. Of note for this clone: Its antigen target is currently unknown. No qualities accompany the bases; no much larger clone lies one base away.

The sample taken for sequencing was peripheral blood. This TCR came from a man aged 50 to 59 with acute or convalescent COVID-19.

The CDR3 sequence is CASSPPRTARKYTGELFF. The bases are TGCGCCAGCAGCCCTCCACGTACAGCCAGGAAGTACACCGGGGAGCTGTTTTTT. The V and J segments used are TRBV5-1 and TRBJ2-2; the D gene is not confidently resolved. The germline V gene sets CDR1 to SGHRS and CDR2 to YFSETQ. V was cut back by 4 bases and J by 3 bases, leaving a gap of 22 bases between them. The CDR3 measures 18 amino acids from cysteine to phenylalanine. The DNA shown is the 54-base CDR3, in frame from base 1.